One sample yielded the 15 T cell receptor beta chains listed below, sequenced in a study of spatial heterogeneity in lung cancer. Time point specified: sample taken at primary tumor resection. The sequenced material consisted of unsorted whole RNA from tumor, nontumor lung or frozen PBMC. Via MiXCR, TCRdb re-called the 5' RACE reads, giving one row per CDR3 protein. The repertoire consists of about 13,000 distinct CDR3 sequences, with 5.2% occurring once and the leading ten covering around a third. The sequencing here drew on lung tumor tissue, taken at surgery. These receptors were taken from a human donor with early-stage non-small cell lung cancer.

This clonotype was counted many times. This beta chain was picked up by a library intended for alpha chains and is off target, so its count carries little meaning. The chain is built from TRBV6-5 and TRBJ1-5; 7 bases map to TRBD1. Unmatched junction bases numbered 8, after V lost 5 bases and J lost 10 bases. The CDR3 is 13 residues long. The germline V gene has CDR1 MNHEY and CDR2 SVGAGI. CDR3 in DNA: TGTGCCAGCAGTACCGACAGGGTCGTACCCCAGCATTTT. Translating it yields CASSTDRVVPQHF.

In this sample, this clonotype turned up many times. Being off target in a library aimed at alpha chains, this beta chain has a size of little meaning. V usage is TRBV14 and J usage is TRBJ2-1; possibly TRBD2 for D (6 bases). Germline loops: CDR1 SGHDN, CDR2 FVKESK. V was cut by 3 bases and J by 0 bases, with 9 bases left in between. The CDR3 length is 15 residues. The CDR3 spells CASSQDGSSYNEQFF. The DNA of the CDR3 is TGTGCCAGCAGCCAGGACGGGAGCTCCTACAATGAGCAGTTCTTC.

In the case of this clonotype: With the library built for alpha chains, this beta chain is off target and its frequency is not meaningful. The chain joins TRBV6-6 to TRBJ1-3; D remains ambiguous. This CDR3 has 15 amino acids. V was trimmed by 0 bases and J by 0 bases, leaving 6 bases between them. From germline, CDR1 is MNHNY and CDR2 SVGAGI (reference sequence). The CDR3 DNA sequence: TGTGCCAGCAGTTACTCCCCAGACTCTGGAAACACCATATATTTT. Translated: CASSYSPDSGNTIYF.

This clonotype was counted at least ten times. A library prepared for alpha chains yielded this beta chain as an off-target read; its size is of little meaning. The chain is built from TRBV5-1 and TRBJ2-2; tentatively, D is TRBD1 or TRBD2 (5 bases each). CDR1 is SGHRS and CDR2 is YFSETQ in the germline V gene. Trimming removed 4 bases at V and 1 base at J, with 11 bases between. This CDR3 spans 15 amino acids. In nucleotides, the CDR3 is TGCGCCAGCAGCGGGACCGACTGGAACACCGGGGAGCTGTTTTTT. Its translation: CASSGTDWNTGELFF.

This clonotype has at least ten counts. As an off-target read in a library built for alpha chains, this beta chain has a frequency of little significance. The gene calls are TRBV10-3 and TRBJ2-3; 7 nucleotides match TRBD2. J gave up 5 bases and V 7 bases, and 12 bases lay outside the gene matches. Germline assignment: CDR1 ENHRY and CDR2 SYGVKD. The CDR3 contains 15 residues. In DNA form, the CDR3 reads TGTGCCATCACCGGTCGGGCGGGAGCGGGAGATACGCAGTATTTT. Its protein product is CAITGRAGAGDTQYF.

There are many counts of this clonotype. This beta chain appears as a stray read in a library generated for alpha chains; its size is not informative. The chain uses TRBV10-3 and TRBJ2-1; TRBD2 agrees at 9 bases. Germline lookup yields CDR1 ENHRY and CDR2 SYGVKD. With 4 bases clipped from V and 9 bases from J, the junction kept 10 bases outside the gene matches. The CDR3 has 15 amino acids. CDR3 in DNA: TGTGCCATCAGTGGAGGGGCTAGCGGGATAGGTGAGCAGTTCTTC. Amino acid sequence: CAISGGASGIGEQFF.

This clonotype was recorded at least ten times. Because the library targeted alpha chains, this beta chain is an off-target read whose size means little. The V and J genes are TRBV27 and TRBJ1-1; D not certain. Per germline, CDR1 MNHEY and CDR2 SMNVEV (reference sequence). The CDR3 has 14 residues. V was pared by 7 bases and J by 3 bases, with 15 bases between. In DNA, the CDR3 is TGTGCCAGCACCCTACAGCTTGGGGACACTGAAGCTTTCTTT. It specifies CASTLQLGDTEAFF.

This clonotype was recorded at least ten times. This beta chain lies outside the target of a library built for alpha chains; its clone size means little. This CDR3 reads CASNRGGFSRDTQYF. For the CDR3, the DNA is TGTGCCAGCAACAGGGGGGGGTTCAGCAGGGATACGCAGTATTTT. J is TRBJ2-3 and V is TRBV4-2; D is possibly TRBD1 (8 bases). The CDR3 consists of 15 residues. Germline CDR1 and CDR2: LGHNA and YNFKEQ. V gave up 7 bases and J gave up 6 bases, with 20 bases separating them.

This clonotype showed up many times. This beta chain represents an off-target read in a library built for alpha chains; its size is of limited meaning. The chain combines TRBV20-1 with TRBJ2-3; 10 bases are shared with TRBD2. The J segment lost 0 bases and the V segment lost 2 bases, leaving 2 bases of the junction unmatched. The CDR3 is 15 residues long. Germline V lookup: CDR1 DFQATT, CDR2 SNEGSKA (reference sequence). The CDR3, as DNA: TGCAGTGCTAGACTAGCGGGAGATAGCACAGATACGCAGTATTTT. Its protein product is CSARLAGDSTDTQYF.

This clonotype was seen at least ten times. This beta chain came through as a stray read in a library set up for alpha chains, and its size says little. The chain joins TRBV7-9 to TRBJ2-3; D may be TRBD2 (6 bases). Germline values: CDR1 SEHNR, CDR2 FQNEAQ (reference sequence). The CDR3 is made up of 15 amino acids. V dropped 8 bases and J dropped 1 base, with 16 bases sitting between them. CDR3 bases: TGTGCCAGCGATACCCTAGCGCCTGGCACAGATACGCAGTATTTT. Its translation: CASDTLAPGTDTQYF.

This clonotype appeared many times. Because this beta chain is a stray read in a library intended to capture alpha chains, its abundance should not be given much weight. The chain has TRBV5-1 and TRBJ1-5, with D hard to call. The CDR3 is made up of 14 amino acids. Trimming removed 6 bases from V and 6 bases from J, with 16 bases in between. CDR1 is SGHRS and CDR2 is YFSETQ in the germline V gene. The CDR3 loop is CASNRLIGSQPQHF. The CDR3 coding sequence is TGCGCCAGCAATCGGTTAATAGGTAGTCAGCCCCAGCATTTT.

This clonotype was observed at least ten times. The library was built for alpha chains, so this beta chain is an off-target read and its size means little. The J gene is TRBJ2-7, the V gene TRBV21-1. TRBV21-1 is assigned pseudogene status. This CDR3 is 15 amino acids long. The chain's CDR3 is CASSKFSVFAYEQYV. The CDR3 nucleotides read TGTGCCAGCAGCAAATTTTCCGTTTTTGCCTACGAGCAGTACGTC.

This clonotype was counted ten times or more. Little can be read into the size of this beta chain, an off-target read in a library designed for alpha chains. This chain joins TRBV7-2 and TRBJ1-4; a possible D gene is TRBD1 (5 bases). Germline V lookup: CDR1 SGHTA, CDR2 FQGNSA. Trimming took 5 bases from V and 5 from J, leaving 9 bases between them. The CDR3 consists of 13 residues. The CDR3 spells CASSGQRNEKLFF. CDR3 coding DNA: TGTGCCAGCAGCGGACAAAGGAATGAAAAACTGTTTTTT.

This clonotype has a count of ten or more. In a library made to pick up alpha chains, this beta chain is a stray read with a size that means little. This rearrangement joins TRBV9 to TRBJ2-7; D is perhaps TRBD2 (7 bases). The V end lost 2 bases, the J end lost 3 bases, and 15 bases lay between the germline ends. Germline CDR1 is SGDLS and CDR2 is YYNGEE. The CDR3 covers 15 residues. CDR3: CASSVGGGPNYEQYF. CDR3 sequence (DNA): TGTGCCAGCAGCGTGGGCGGGGGCCCGAACTACGAGCAGTACTTC.

At least ten counts were recorded for this clonotype. Found in a library prepared for alpha chains, this beta chain is an off-target read, and its abundance has little meaning. J is TRBJ2-1 and V is TRBV12-3 or TRBV12-4; 9 bases agree with TRBD2. The CDR3 is 14 amino acids. With 6 bases clipped from V and 4 bases from J, the junction kept 4 bases outside the gene matches. The CDR3 protein is CASSGLATYNEQFF. CDR3 nucleotide sequence: TGTGCCAGCAGCGGACTAGCGACGTACAATGAGCAGTTCTTC.